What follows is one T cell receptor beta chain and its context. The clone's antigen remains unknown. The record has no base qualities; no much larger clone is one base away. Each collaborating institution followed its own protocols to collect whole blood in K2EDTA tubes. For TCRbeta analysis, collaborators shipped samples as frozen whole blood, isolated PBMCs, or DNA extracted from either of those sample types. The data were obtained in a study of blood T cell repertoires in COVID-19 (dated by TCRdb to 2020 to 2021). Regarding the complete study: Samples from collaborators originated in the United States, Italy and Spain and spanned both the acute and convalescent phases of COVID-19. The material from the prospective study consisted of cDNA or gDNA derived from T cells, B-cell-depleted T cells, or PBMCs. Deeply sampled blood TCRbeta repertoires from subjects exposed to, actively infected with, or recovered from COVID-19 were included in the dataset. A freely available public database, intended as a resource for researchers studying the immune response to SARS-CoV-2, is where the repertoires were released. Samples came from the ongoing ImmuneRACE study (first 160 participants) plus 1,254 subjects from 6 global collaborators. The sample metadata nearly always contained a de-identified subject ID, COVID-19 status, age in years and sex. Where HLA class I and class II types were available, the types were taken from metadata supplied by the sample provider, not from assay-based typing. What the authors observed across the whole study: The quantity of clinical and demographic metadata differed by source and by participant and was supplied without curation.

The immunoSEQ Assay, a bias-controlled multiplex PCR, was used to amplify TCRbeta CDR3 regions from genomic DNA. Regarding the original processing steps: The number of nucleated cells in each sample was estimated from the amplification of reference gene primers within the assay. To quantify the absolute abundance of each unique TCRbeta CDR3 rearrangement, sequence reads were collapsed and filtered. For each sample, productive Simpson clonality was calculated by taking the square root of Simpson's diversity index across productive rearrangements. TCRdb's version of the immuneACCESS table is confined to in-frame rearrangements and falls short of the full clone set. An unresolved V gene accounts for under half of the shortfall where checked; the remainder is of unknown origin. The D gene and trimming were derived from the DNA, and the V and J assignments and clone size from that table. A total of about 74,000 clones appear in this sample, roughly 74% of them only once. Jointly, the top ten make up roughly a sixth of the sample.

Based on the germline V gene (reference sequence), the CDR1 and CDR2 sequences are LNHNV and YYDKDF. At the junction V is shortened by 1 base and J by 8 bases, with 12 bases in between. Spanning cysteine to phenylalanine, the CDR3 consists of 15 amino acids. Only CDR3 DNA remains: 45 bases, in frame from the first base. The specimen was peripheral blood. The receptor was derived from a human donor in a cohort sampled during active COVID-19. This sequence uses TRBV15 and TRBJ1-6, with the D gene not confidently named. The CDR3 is CATSRGGPSDSPLHF. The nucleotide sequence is TGTGCCACCAGCAGAGGTGGGCCTTCGGATTCACCCCTCCACTTT.